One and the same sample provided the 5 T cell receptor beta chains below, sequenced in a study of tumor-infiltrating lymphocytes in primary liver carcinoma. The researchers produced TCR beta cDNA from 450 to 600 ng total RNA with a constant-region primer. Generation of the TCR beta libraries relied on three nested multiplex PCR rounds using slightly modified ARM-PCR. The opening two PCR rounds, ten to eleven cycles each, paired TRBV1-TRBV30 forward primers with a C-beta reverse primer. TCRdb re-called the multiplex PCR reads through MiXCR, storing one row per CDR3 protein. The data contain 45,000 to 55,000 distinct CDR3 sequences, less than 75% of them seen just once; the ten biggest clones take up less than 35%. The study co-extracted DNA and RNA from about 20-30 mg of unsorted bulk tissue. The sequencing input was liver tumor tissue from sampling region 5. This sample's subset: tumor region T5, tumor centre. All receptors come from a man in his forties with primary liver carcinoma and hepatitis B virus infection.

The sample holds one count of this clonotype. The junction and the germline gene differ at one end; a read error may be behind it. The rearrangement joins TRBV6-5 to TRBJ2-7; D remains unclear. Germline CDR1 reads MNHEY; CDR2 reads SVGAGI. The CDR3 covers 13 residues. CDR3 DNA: TGTACCAGCAGCCGCGCGAGCCGCTACGAGCAGTACTTC. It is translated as CTSSRASRYEQYF.

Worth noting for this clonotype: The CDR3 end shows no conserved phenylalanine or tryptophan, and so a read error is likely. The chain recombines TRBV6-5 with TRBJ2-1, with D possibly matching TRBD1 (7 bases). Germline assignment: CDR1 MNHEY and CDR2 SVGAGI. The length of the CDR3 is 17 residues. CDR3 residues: CVSSYSFGGQSMNEQFL. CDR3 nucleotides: TGTGTCAGTAGCTACTCTTTCGGGGGACAGTCTATGAATGAGCAGTTCCTC.

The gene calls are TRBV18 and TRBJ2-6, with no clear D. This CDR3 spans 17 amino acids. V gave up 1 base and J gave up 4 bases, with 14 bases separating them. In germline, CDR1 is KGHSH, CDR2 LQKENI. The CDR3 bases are TGTGCCAGCTCACCACAAACCTTCAGGCTCGGGGCCAACGTCCTGACTTTC. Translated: CASSPQTFRLGANVLTF.

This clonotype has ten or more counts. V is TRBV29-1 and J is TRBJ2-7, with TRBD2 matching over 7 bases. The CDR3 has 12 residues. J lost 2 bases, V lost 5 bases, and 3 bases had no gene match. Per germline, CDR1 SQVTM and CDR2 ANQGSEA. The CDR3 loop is CSVKRDTYEQYF. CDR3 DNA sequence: TGCAGCGTTAAGCGGGATACCTACGAGCAGTACTTC.

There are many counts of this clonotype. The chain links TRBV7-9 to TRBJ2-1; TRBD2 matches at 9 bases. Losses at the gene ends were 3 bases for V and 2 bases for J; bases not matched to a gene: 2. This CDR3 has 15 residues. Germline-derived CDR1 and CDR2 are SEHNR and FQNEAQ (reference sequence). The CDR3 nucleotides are TGTGCCAGCAGCTTTACTAGCGGGCCCTACAATGAGCAGTTCTTC. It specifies CASSFTSGPYNEQFF.